Detailed here is one TCR beta chain. Its antigen is still unknown. A second PCR, run for roughly 7 to 11 cycles, used a sample-barcoded 5' primer plus a J-beta primer mix. TCRdb itself ran the 5' RACE reads through MiXCR, one entry per CDR3 protein. The sample records approximately 900,000 distinct CDR3 sequences, 29% being singletons. The record originates from a study of blood T cells in healthy people across ages. Study-wide findings and caveats: Higher naive T cell percentage went strongly together with higher TCR beta diversity.

Germline V gene sequence: CDR1 SGDLS, CDR2 YYNGEE. V dropped 7 bases and J dropped 6; count of bases not matched to a gene: 11. There are 15 residues in the CDR3. Each donor gave ten milliliters of peripheral blood. The data also belong to a second study, concerning T cells of mothers and their children. That investigation notes: In this cohort, donors were a few healthy Caucasian mothers plus their six children. Relative to unrelated pairs, biologically related mother-child dyads exhibited marginally greater, non-significant overlap.

This receptor was identified in a woman in her thirties or forties in good health. The specimen was blood. The chain joins TRBV9 to TRBJ2-3; TRBD2 aligns across 10 bases. The CDR3 DNA reads as TGTGCCAGCTCAACCTCAGCGGGGGGGCGGGATACGCAGTATTTT. It translates to CASSTSAGGRDTQYF.